This T cell receptor (beta chain) was identified during a study of shared clonotypes between healthy human individuals. The CDR3 is 17 amino acids. Trimming cost V 4 bases and J 2 bases; bases outside gene matches: 13. From germline, CDR1 is SGHNT and CDR2 YYREEE (reference sequence). Naive CD8 cells, CD45RO-negative and positively selected for CCR7, excluded terminally differentiated effector memory CD45RA+ cells. Sequencing was performed with immunoSEQ multiplex PCR; in TCRdb, only in-frame clones are kept and a portion is missing. The data contain millions of clones, around 96% of them seen just once; the ten biggest clones take up 1% to 1.3%.

The sequencing input was naive CD8+ T cells sorted from blood. The clonotype originates from a young man in good health. The rearrangement joins TRBV5-4 to TRBJ2-7; TRBD2 aligns across 9 bases. The CDR3 sequence: CASSADPVAGAPYEQYF. CDR3 in DNA: TGTGCCAGCAGCGCCGACCCCGTAGCGGGGGCCCCCTACGAGCAGTACTTC.